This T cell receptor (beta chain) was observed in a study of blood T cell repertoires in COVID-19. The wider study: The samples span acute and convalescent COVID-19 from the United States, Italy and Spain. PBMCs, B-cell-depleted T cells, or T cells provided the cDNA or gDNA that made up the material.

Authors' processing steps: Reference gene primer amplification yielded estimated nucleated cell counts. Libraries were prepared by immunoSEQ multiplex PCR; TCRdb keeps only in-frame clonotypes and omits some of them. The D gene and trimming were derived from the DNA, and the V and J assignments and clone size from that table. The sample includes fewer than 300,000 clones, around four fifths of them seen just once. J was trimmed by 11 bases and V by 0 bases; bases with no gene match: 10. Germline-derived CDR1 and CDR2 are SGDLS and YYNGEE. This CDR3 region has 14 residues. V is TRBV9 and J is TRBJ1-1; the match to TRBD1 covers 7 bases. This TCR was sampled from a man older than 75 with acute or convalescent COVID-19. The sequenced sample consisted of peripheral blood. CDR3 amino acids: CASSVDQGGRRAFF. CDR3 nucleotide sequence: TGTGCCAGCAGCGTAGACCAGGGGGGACGGAGGGCTTTCTTT.